The 15 T cell receptor beta chains below were found in one sample sequenced in a study of blood T cell repertoires in COVID-19 (dated by TCRdb to the early 2020s). The library was made by the immunoSEQ multiplex PCR assay. The table comes from immuneACCESS by way of TCRdb, which keeps in-frame sequences with V and J called. Part of the clones is missing from these tables; in studies checked, under half for an unresolved V gene and the rest for unknown reasons. The sample yields about 430,000 clones; nearly 90% were counted once. The biggest ten clones account for about 1.5% of the sample. The material sequenced was PBMCs or T cells enriched from blood (not recorded which). All receptors derive from a woman aged 18-35 years who had been exposed to COVID-19.

The chain combines TRBV7-9 with TRBJ2-7, with TRBD1 as a possible D gene (7 bases). There are 16 residues in the CDR3. The germline V and J ends were trimmed by 5 bases and 0 bases, with 17 bases remaining between them. Germline CDR1 is SEHNR and CDR2 is FQNEAQ (reference sequence). CDR3 region: CASSPKGGQASYEQYF. The DNA for the CDR3 is TGTGCCAGCAGCCCCAAGGGAGGACAGGCCTCCTACGAGCAGTACTTC.

This chain uses TRBV7-9 with TRBJ2-1; possibly TRBD1 for D (6 bases). CDR1 is SEHNR and CDR2 is FQNEAQ in the germline V gene (reference sequence). This CDR3 has 15 amino acids. Trimming took 1 base from V and 5 from J, leaving 12 bases between them. The chain's CDR3 is CASSLGQGRNNEQFF. The CDR3 DNA reads as TGTGCCAGCAGCTTAGGGCAGGGGCGAAACAATGAGCAGTTCTTC.

The V and J genes are TRBV5-1 and TRBJ1-3; D may be TRBD1 (6 bases). Trimming removed 0 bases from V and 2 bases from J, with 9 bases in between. The CDR3 covers 15 residues. Germline CDR1 is SGHRS and CDR2 is YFSETQ. This chain's CDR3 is CASSLGTVAGNTIYF. CDR3 DNA: TGCGCCAGCAGCTTGGGGACAGTCGCTGGAAACACCATATATTTT.

Note on this clone: At the DNA level, this CDR3 is encoded by other sequences in the same sample as well. The rearrangement uses TRBV18 and TRBJ2-3; 12 bases agree with TRBD2. This CDR3 region has 15 residues. Germline V lookup: CDR1 KGHSH, CDR2 LQKENI. V dropped 0 bases and J dropped 5; count of bases not matched to a gene: 0. The CDR3 sequence is CASSPPGLAGDTQYF. The CDR3 coding sequence is TGTGCCAGCTCACCACCGGGACTAGCGGGAGATACGCAGTATTTT.

The rearrangement links TRBV5-1 to TRBJ2-5, with TRBD2 matching over 12 bases. The J segment lost 5 bases and the V segment lost 4 bases, leaving 9 bases of the junction unmatched. CDR3 length equals 16 residues. The germline V gene has CDR1 SGHRS and CDR2 YFSETQ. The CDR3 spells CASSPWTSGAQETQYF. The CDR3 DNA reads TGCGCCAGCAGCCCATGGACTAGCGGGGCCCAGGAGACCCAGTACTTC.

The chain joins TRBV4-2 to TRBJ2-1; 9 nucleotides line up with TRBD2. Germline CDR1 and CDR2: LGHNA and YNFKEQ. The V segment lost 0 bases and the J segment 8 bases; nucleotides outside the gene matches: 11. The CDR3 contains 17 residues. The CDR3 sequence is CASSQDRGSGGRDEQFF. The CDR3 region has the DNA TGTGCCAGCAGCCAAGATAGGGGTAGCGGGGGCCGGGATGAGCAGTTCTTC.

This clone was detected only a few times. The chain links TRBV10-3 to TRBJ1-1; TRBD1 agrees at 12 bases. The CDR3 sequence is 12 residues long. The germline V gene has CDR1 ENHRY and CDR2 SYGVKD. Trimming removed 8 bases from V and 11 bases from J; junction bases left unmatched: 6. CDR3 residues: CAIGTGGASAFF. The CDR3 nucleotides are TGTGCCATCGGGACAGGGGGCGCATCGGCTTTCTTT.

The chain uses TRBV3-1 (or the pseudogene TRBV3-2) and TRBJ2-1; weak D call: TRBD2 (5 bases). Trimming cost V 1 base and J 6 bases, with 13 bases left between them. CDR3 length: 15 residues. Germline V CDR1 and CDR2: LGHDT, YNNKEL (reference sequence). The DNA of the CDR3 is TGTGCCAGCAGCCAAGCTGGCGGGCCTACCAATGAGCAGTTCTTC. It is translated as CASSQAGGPTNEQFF.

V and J are TRBV15 and TRBJ1-4; D call uncertain. Germline CDR1 is LNHNV and CDR2 is YYDKDF (reference sequence). CDR3 length equals 13 residues. V shed 5 bases and J shed 3 bases, with 7 bases lying between them. The CDR3, as DNA: TGTGCCACCAGCCGGCGGGCTAATGAAAAACTGTTTTTT. It is translated as CATSRRANEKLFF.

The chain joins TRBV2 to TRBJ2-1; 7 bases map to TRBD1. V trimming: 1 base; J trimming: 6 bases; junction bases outside the gene matches: 6. The V gene's germline CDR1 is SNHLY and CDR2 FYNNEI. The CDR3 is 15 amino acids. The CDR3 region has the DNA TGTGCCAGCAGTGAAGACCAAAACAGGGGCAATGAGCAGTTCTTC. This encodes CASSEDQNRGNEQFF.

V usage is TRBV27 and J usage is TRBJ1-5; D unresolved. The CDR3 is 14 residues long. Trimming removed 0 bases from V and 5 bases from J, with 8 bases in between. From germline, CDR1 is MNHEY and CDR2 SMNVEV (reference sequence). In nucleotides, the CDR3 is TGTGCCAGCAGTTTATCATCCACAGATCAGCCCCAGCATTTT. This codes for CASSLSSTDQPQHF.

The CDR3 coding sequence is TGTGCCAGCAGCCCAGCAGGGATAGCCTACGAGCAGTACTTC. It specifies CASSPAGIAYEQYF. The chain couples TRBV7-9 to TRBJ2-7; possible D gene TRBD1, 5 bases. The CDR3 runs 14 residues. Germline V gives CDR1 SEHNR, CDR2 FQNEAQ (reference sequence). With 5 bases removed from V and 2 bases from J, the gap between germline ends came to 13 bases.

In DNA form, the CDR3 reads TGTGCCAGCAGCTTAGGAGGAGTGTCCTACAATGAGCAGTTCTTC. It encodes CASSLGGVSYNEQFF. The rearrangement uses TRBV7-9 and TRBJ2-1; no clear D. Between the trimmed V and J ends, which lost 1 base and 1 base, there was a span of 8 bases. The CDR3 spans 15 residues. In germline, CDR1 is SEHNR, CDR2 FQNEAQ (reference sequence).

The chain joins TRBV4-1 to TRBJ2-3, with a possible D match to TRBD2 (6 bases). The CDR3 covers 15 residues. Trimming cost V 2 bases and J 11 bases, with 20 bases left between them. Per germline, CDR1 MGHRA and CDR2 YSYEKL. The CDR3 DNA sequence: TGCGCCAGCAGCCAACAAAGGGACTCACTCTTTGAGCAGTATTTT. This gives the protein CASSQQRDSLFEQYF.

The genes are TRBV28 and TRBJ1-2, with 7 bases matching TRBD1. This CDR3 spans 14 amino acids. CDR1 MDHEN and CDR2 SYDVKM come from the germline V gene. V trimming: 6 bases; J trimming: 7 bases; junction bases outside the gene matches: 11. The CDR3: CASRRPDRARGYTF. CDR3 DNA sequence: TGTGCCAGCAGACGCCCTGACAGGGCTCGTGGCTACACCTTC.